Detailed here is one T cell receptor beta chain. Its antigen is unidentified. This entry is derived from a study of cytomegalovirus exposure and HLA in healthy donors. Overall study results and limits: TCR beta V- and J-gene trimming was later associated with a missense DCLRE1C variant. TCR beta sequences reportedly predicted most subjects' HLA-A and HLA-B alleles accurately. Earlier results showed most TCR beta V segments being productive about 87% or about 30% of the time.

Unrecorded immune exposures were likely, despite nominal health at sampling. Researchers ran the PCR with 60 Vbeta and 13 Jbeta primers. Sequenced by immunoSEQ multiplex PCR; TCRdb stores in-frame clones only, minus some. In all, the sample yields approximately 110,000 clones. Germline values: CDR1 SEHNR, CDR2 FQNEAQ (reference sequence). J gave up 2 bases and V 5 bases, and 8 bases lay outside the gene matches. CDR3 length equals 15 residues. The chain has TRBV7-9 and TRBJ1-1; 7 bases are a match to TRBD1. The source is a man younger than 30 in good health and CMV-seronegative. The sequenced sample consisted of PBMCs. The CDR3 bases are TGTGCCAGCAGCACGGGACAGTTGTTAAACACTGAAGCTTTCTTT. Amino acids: CASSTGQLLNTEAFF. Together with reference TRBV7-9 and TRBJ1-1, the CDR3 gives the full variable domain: DTGVSQNPRHKITKRGQNVTFRCDPISEHNRLYWYRQTLGQGPEFLTYFQNEAQLEKSRLLSDRFSAERPKGSFSTLEIQRTEQGDSAMYLCASSTGQLLNTEAFFGQGTRLTVV.